The clone carrying this TCR beta chain was picked up a small number of times. The CDR3 totals 16 residues. Trimming removed 6 bases from V and 4 bases from J; junction bases left unmatched: 11. CDR1 and CDR2 from the germline V gene are ENHRY and SYGVKD. As handled by the study authors: By means of reference gene primer amplification, nucleated cell counts were estimated. Method: immunoSEQ multiplex PCR; TCRdb's copy keeps in-frame clones and lacks some. The V and J calls and clone size come from that table; D and trimming were worked out from the DNA. The sample shows 200,000 or so clones, around four fifths of them seen only once. This entry comes from a study of blood T cell repertoires in COVID-19. Background on the study: There were acute and convalescent COVID-19 samples, and they came from the United States, Italy and Spain. Nucleic acid was either cDNA or gDNA, and it came from T cells, B-cell-depleted T cells, or PBMCs.

The sequence was obtained from a young man with active or convalescent COVID-19. Sequenced input: peripheral blood. The chain recombines TRBV10-3 with TRBJ2-3; 9 nucleotides match TRBD2. CDR3 loop: CAIRGTSLRVPDTQYF. The DNA of the CDR3 is TGTGCCATCAGAGGGACTAGCTTGAGGGTCCCAGATACGCAGTATTTT.